This T cell receptor beta chain was found in a study of cytomegalovirus exposure and HLA in healthy donors. General observations from the study: Association with HLA alleles at 0.05 false discovery rate was found for 16,951 TCR beta sequences in a later analysis.

The J segment lost 5 bases and the V segment lost 0 bases, leaving 2 bases of the junction unmatched. The germline V gene encodes CDR1 SGDLS and CDR2 YYNGEE. The CDR3 extends over 15 amino acids. Healthy bone marrow donors made up the donors. At sampling all donors were nominally healthy, likely with unrecorded immune exposures. The PCR used 60 Vbeta and 13 Jbeta primers. Profiled with immunoSEQ multiplex PCR; TCRdb holds only in-frame clones, not every one. The listing records around 100,000 clones. A word on this clone: Its antigen is not known.

The receptor was derived from a man aged 30 to 39 in good health and CMV-seronegative. The chain joins TRBV9 to TRBJ2-5, with 12 bases aligning to TRBD2. The sequenced sample consisted of PBMCs. The CDR3 is CASSVGLAGGETQYF. In nucleotides, the CDR3 is TGTGCCAGCAGCGTAGGCCTAGCGGGGGGGGAGACCCAGTACTTC.